The 30 T cell receptor beta chains presented below share a single source sample, sequenced in a study of tumor-infiltrating lymphocytes in primary liver carcinoma. Unsorted bulk tissue, about 19-31 mg of it, served as the source for co-extraction of RNA and DNA. From 500 ng total RNA, TCR beta cDNA was generated with a primer in the constant region. Slightly modified ARM-PCR, run as three nested multiplex PCR rounds, produced the TCR beta libraries. Investigators reported that the first two PCR rounds, at 9 to 11 cycles each, used TRBV1-TRBV30 forward primers with a C-beta reverse primer. TCRdb re-analysed the multiplex PCR reads in MiXCR, keeping a single row per CDR3 protein. This table has 30,000 to 35,000 distinct CDR3 sequences, roughly four fifths appearing once. The sequencing input was liver tumor tissue from sampling region 5. The subset is: tumor region T5, tumor centre. The receptors originated from a man aged 40-55 years with primary liver carcinoma and hepatitis B virus infection.

In regard to this clonotype: One end of the junction is discordant with germline, which a read error may explain. The gene calls are TRBV10-3 and TRBJ1-1, with D uncertain. Germline assignment: CDR1 ENHRY and CDR2 SYGVKD. There are 15 residues in the CDR3. CDR3 bases: TGTGGCATCGGTGAGTCTCGGGATATGAACACTGAAGCTTTCTTT. As protein: CGIGESRDMNTEAFF.

The chain uses TRBV12-3 or TRBV12-4 and TRBJ2-3, with 7 bases fitting TRBD2. The CDR3 is 16 amino acids. V lost 5 bases and J lost 4; bases outside the gene matches: 12. The CDR3 DNA reads as TGTGCCAGCAGTCCTGGACTAGTGGGAGCTGCAGATACGCAGTATTTT. It codes for CASSPGLVGAADTQYF.

With respect to this clonotype: Sequence at one end of the junction differs from germline and may be a read error. V and J are TRBV4-1 and TRBJ2-7, with D uncertain. Looked up from germline, CDR1 is MGHRA and CDR2 is YSYEKL. The CDR3 has 13 residues. The CDR3 sequence is CASSPRCWYEQYF. CDR3 nucleotide sequence: TGCGCCAGCAGCCCGCGCTGTTGGTATGAGCAATACTTC.

About this clonotype itself: Because the CDR3 is missing its conserved closing phenylalanine or tryptophan, this is likely a read error. The DNA is left out, because the CDR3 cannot be placed on it with certainty; the CDR3 is given as TCRdb lists it. The chain links TRBV11-2 to TRBJ2-5; TRBD2 is taken as the D call from the table, unchecked against the DNA. CDR1 is SGHAT, CDR2 FQNNGV, per germline. The CDR3 has 16 residues if both end residues are counted. CDR3 in amino acids: CVGSQTPGGGKETLYL.

With regard to this clonotype: A read error is likely, as this CDR3 ends without the conserved phenylalanine or tryptophan. V and J are TRBV28 and TRBJ2-2; D perhaps matches TRBD2 (5 bases). The germline V gene has CDR1 MDHEN and CDR2 SYDVKM. Trimming removed 3 bases at V and 7 bases at J, with 18 bases between. The CDR3 loop spans 16 amino acids. CDR3 sequence: CASSFPRRRLGGELFY. The CDR3 DNA reads TGTGCCAGCAGTTTTCCTCGCAGGAGGCTCGGCGGGGAGCTGTTTTAT.

The sample holds one count of this clonotype. The rearrangement links TRBV11-2 to TRBJ2-1, with TRBD2 identical over 10 bases. The germline V gene has CDR1 SGHAT and CDR2 FQNNGV. V dropped 0 bases and J dropped 16; count of bases not matched to a gene: 15. The CDR3 spans 16 residues. The CDR3 region is CASSLEVLAGVNERFF. As DNA, the CDR3 is TGTGCCAGCAGCTTAGAGGTCCTAGCGGGAGTGAATGAGCGCTTCTTC.

This clonotype has only one observation. The chain links TRBV12-3 or TRBV12-4 to TRBJ1-2; the D gene is possibly TRBD1 (5 bases). This CDR3 comprises 12 residues. The germline V and J ends were trimmed by 3 bases and 10 bases, with 12 bases remaining between them. Written as DNA, the CDR3 is TGTGCCAGCAGTTTGACAGTGGCTGACTACACCTTC. Encoded protein: CASSLTVADYTF.

V gene TRBV5-1 combines with J gene TRBJ2-3, with a weak D call TRBD2 (6 bases). V lost 6 bases and J 0 bases, leaving 17 bases between the germline ends. The germline V gene has CDR1 SGHRS and CDR2 YFSETQ. The CDR3 is made up of 16 amino acids. CDR3 nucleotides: TGCGCCAGCAACTTTATAGCGGCTGTTAGCACAGATACGCAGTATTTT. This translates into CASNFIAAVSTDTQYF.

As regards this clonotype: The junction and the germline gene differ at one end; a read error may be behind it. V usage is TRBV5-6 and J usage is TRBJ2-7; D tentatively reads TRBD1 or TRBD2 (5 bases each). The CDR3 runs to 15 residues. CDR1 is SGHDT and CDR2 is YYEEEE in the germline V gene. Here the CDR3 DNA reads TGTGCCAGCAGCTTGGTGTCAATTCGGGGCTACGGGCAGTACTTC. Amino acids: CASSLVSIRGYGQYF.

Note on this clonotype: The CDR3 ends on some other residue instead of the conserved phenylalanine or tryptophan, so this is likely a read error. The V gene is TRBV4-1, the J gene TRBJ2-7; D is ambiguous. In germline, CDR1 is MGHRA, CDR2 YSYEKL. The CDR3 consists of 13 residues. The germline V and J ends were trimmed by 4 bases and 10 bases, with 17 bases remaining between them. CDR3 nucleotides: TGCGCCAGCAGCCCGGGCCGTTGGTACCAACAGTACTCC. Translating gives CASSPGRWYQQYS.

The sample holds one count of this clonotype. One end of the junction fails to match germline, which may point to a read error. This sequence joins TRBV6-2 or TRBV6-3 and TRBJ1-5; D is ambiguous. There are 14 residues in the CDR3. In germline, CDR1 is MNHEY, CDR2 SVGEGT. In DNA form, the CDR3 reads TGTGCCAACAGTTACTCGGCAGTAATGCAGCCCCAGCATTTT. Translation: CANSYSAVMQPQHF.

This rearrangement joins TRBV29-1 to TRBJ2-5; TRBD2 matches at 10 bases. Germline values: CDR1 SQVTM, CDR2 ANQGSEA. Trimming cost V 2 bases and J 5 bases; bases outside gene matches: 14. The CDR3 contains 17 residues. DNA of the CDR3: TGCAGCGTTGAAAAATTGGCTAGCGGGAGCGATGGTGAGACCCAGTACTTC. Translated, it gives CSVEKLASGSDGETQYF.

Notes on this clonotype: A junction end diverges from the germline sequence, so it may reflect a read error. The J gene is TRBJ2-1, the V gene TRBV7-9; no definite D call. The length of the CDR3 is 17 residues. CDR1 and CDR2 from the germline V gene are SEHNR and FQNEAQ (reference sequence). The chain's CDR3 is CASTLPYRVPKTNEQFF. The CDR3, as DNA: TGTGCCAGCACCTTACCATATCGGGTGCCTAAAACAAATGAGCAGTTCTTC.

As regards this clonotype: Germline and junction disagree at one end, which may indicate a read error. The V and J genes are TRBV6-1 and TRBJ2-1; 9 bases match TRBD1. Germline values: CDR1 MNHNS, CDR2 SASEGT. CDR3 length: 15 amino acids. This chain's CDR3 is CASNARWGQGGEHFF. The CDR3, as DNA: TGTGCCAGCAATGCGCGATGGGGACAGGGCGGTGAGCACTTCTTC.

This rearrangement joins TRBV6-5 to TRBJ2-2; D may be TRBD2 (6 bases). CDR3 length: 15 residues. Germline V gene sequence: CDR1 MNHEY, CDR2 SVGAGI. The CDR3 DNA is TGTACTAGCAGTTACCTGGACGAGAGATCCGGGGAGCTGTTTTTT. Its translation: CTSSYLDERSGELFF.

This clonotype was picked up many times. The chain has TRBV5-1 and TRBJ2-1; the match to TRBD2 covers 8 bases. Losses at the gene ends were 3 bases for V and 7 bases for J; bases not matched to a gene: 12. From germline, CDR1 is SGHRS and CDR2 YFSETQ. The CDR3 runs 16 residues. Here the CDR3 reads CASSSTSGSFLNEQFF. In nucleotides, the CDR3 is TGCGCCAGCAGCTCAACAAGCGGGAGTTTTCTTAATGAGCAGTTCTTC.

With respect to this clonotype: The junction departs from germline at one end; a sequencing error may be responsible. The CDR3: CASNEALGNEQFF. The CDR3, as DNA: TGTGCCAGCAATGAAGCACTGGGAAATGAGCAGTTCTTC. The J gene is TRBJ2-1, the V gene TRBV6-1; D is uncertain. The germline CDR1 and CDR2 sequences are MNHNS and SASEGT. CDR3 length: 13 residues.

Regarding this clonotype: The germline gene is not matched at one end of the junction; a read error may be the cause. The chain is built from TRBV6-1 and TRBJ2-3; 9 nucleotides match TRBD2. The length of the CDR3 is 16 residues. CDR1 is MNHNS, CDR2 SASEGT, per germline. The CDR3 bases are TGTGTCAGCAGTGACCCTCGACTAGCGGTCGCAGATACGCAGTATTTT. As protein: CVSSDPRLAVADTQYF.

Notes on this clonotype: Relative to the germline gene, one junction end is altered; a read error may explain this. The V and J genes are TRBV6-6 and TRBJ1-1; D unresolved. The CDR3 spans 12 residues. Germline values: CDR1 MNHNY, CDR2 SVGAGI (reference sequence). The CDR3 loop is CGSSYVETEAFF. The CDR3 bases are TGTGGCAGCAGTTACGTGGAAACCGAAGCTTTCTTT.

In this sample, this clonotype turned up many times. A much bigger clone sits one base away, suggesting this may be a read error. The chain uses TRBV29-1 and TRBJ2-5, with 9 bases aligning to TRBD1. This CDR3 spans 13 amino acids. The germline V gene has CDR1 SQVTM and CDR2 ANQGSEA. The CDR3 reads CSVPGQGQEIQYF. DNA of the CDR3: TGCAGCGTTCCAGGACAGGGGCAAGAGATCCAGTACTTC.

With respect to this clonotype: Without the conserved terminal phenylalanine or tryptophan, this CDR3 likely stems from a read error. The rearrangement uses TRBV6-2 or TRBV6-3 and TRBJ2-7, with D uncertain. The V and J ends lost 2 bases and 6 bases respectively, with 5 bases between them. CDR1 is MNHEY, CDR2 SVGEGT, per germline. The CDR3 loop spans 11 amino acids. The CDR3 here is CASSYAGEQYI. The DNA for the CDR3 is TGTGCCAGCAGTTACGCCGGCGAGCAGTACATC.

This clonotype was found once. The V and J genes are TRBV11-2 and TRBJ2-7, with D possibly matching TRBD2 (5 bases). CDR3 size: 15 residues. Germline CDR1 is SGHAT and CDR2 is FQNNGV. The V end was cut by 9 bases, the J end by 3 bases, with 21 bases between. The CDR3 DNA is TGTGCCAGAAGCATCTCTCTGGGGAGCTACTACGAGCAGTACTTC. Residues: CARSISLGSYYEQYF.

Of note for this clonotype: The conserved phenylalanine or tryptophan is not found at the CDR3 terminus, so this likely reflects a read error. The chain links TRBV12-3 or TRBV12-4 to TRBJ2-5; TRBD2 aligns across 9 bases. J gave up 5 bases and V 6 bases, and 13 bases lay outside the gene matches. This CDR3 comprises 16 residues. The CDR3 protein is CASSLGGPSGNETQYL. In DNA, the CDR3 is TGTGCCAGCAGCCTTGGGGGCCCTAGCGGGAACGAGACCCAGTACCTC.

The genes are TRBV4-1 and TRBJ2-7, with D tentatively TRBD2 (6 bases). Germline CDR1 and CDR2: MGHRA and YSYEKL. This CDR3 has 15 residues. The CDR3 protein is CTSSQGQGGTYEQYF. The CDR3, as DNA: TGCACTAGCAGCCAAGGTCAGGGCGGAACCTACGAGCAGTACTTC.

This clonotype was observed many times. The CDR3 carries no conserved terminal phenylalanine or tryptophan, so it likely arises from a read error. The chain uses TRBV9 and TRBJ1-2, with D unclear. Trimming shortened V by 0 bases and J by 7 bases, and 16 bases separated the two germline ends. This CDR3 contains 15 residues. CDR1 and CDR2 from the germline V gene are SGDLS and YYNGEE. CDR3 bases: TGTGCCAGCAGCGTAGTTGACAAAACGCGAGGTGGCTACACCCTC. Its protein is CASSVVDKTRGGYTL.

This clonotype occurred once. CDR3 nucleotide sequence: TGTGCCAGCAAGGCTGCTGGAGGACAAGCGGGTGGTGAGCAGTTCTTC. Its protein product is CASKAAGGQAGGEQFF. The chain has TRBV5-6 and TRBJ2-1; TRBD2 might be the D (6 bases). The CDR3 totals 16 residues. The V end lost 6 bases, the J end lost 9 bases, and 25 bases lay between the germline ends. The germline V gene encodes CDR1 SGHDT and CDR2 YYEEEE.

This clonotype was detected only once. Sequence at one end of the junction differs from germline and may be a read error. The chain couples TRBV28 to TRBJ2-1; 14 nucleotides line up with TRBD2. The length of the CDR3 is 22 residues. CDR1 and CDR2 (germline): MDHEN, SYDVKM. CDR3 nucleotides: TGTGCCAGCAGACCCCCTGCCGGCTCTGGGACTAGCGGGAGATCTTCGGACAATGAACAGTTCTTC. Translated: CASRPPAGSGTSGRSSDNEQFF.

Notes on this clonotype: Given the absence of the conserved phenylalanine or tryptophan at the CDR3 end, a read error is likely. This rearrangement joins TRBV11-2 to TRBJ2-7; 7 positions match TRBD1. The CDR3 is 16 amino acids. V shed 3 bases and J 4 bases; nucleotides not matched to a gene: 12. Germline CDR1 and CDR2: SGHAT and FQNNGV. The CDR3 region has the DNA TGTGCCAGCAGCTTTTATCAGGCAGGGGGTCTATACGAGCAGTACTTA. As protein: CASSFYQAGGLYEQYL.

This chain connects TRBV6-2 or TRBV6-3 to TRBJ2-2, with 7 bases lining up with TRBD1. The CDR3 extends over 16 amino acids. Germline-derived CDR1 and CDR2 are MNHEY and SVGEGT. Germline trimming cut 9 bases from V and 3 bases from J; bases unmatched to any gene: 13. The CDR3 DNA reads TGTGCCAGTAGTCAATCGACAGGGTATGACACCGGGGAGCTGTTTTTT. This codes for CASSQSTGYDTGELFF.

Turning to this clonotype: One junction end disagrees with the germline gene, perhaps due to a read error. The chain links TRBV10-3 to TRBJ2-7, with D possibly matching TRBD2 (5 bases). This CDR3 region has 19 residues. The germline V gene has CDR1 ENHRY and CDR2 SYGVKD. In DNA, the CDR3 is TGTGTCATCACCAAACGATCGGGATTAGCGAGAGGGTTCTCCTACGAGCAGTACTTC. Residues: CVITKRSGLARGFSYEQYF.